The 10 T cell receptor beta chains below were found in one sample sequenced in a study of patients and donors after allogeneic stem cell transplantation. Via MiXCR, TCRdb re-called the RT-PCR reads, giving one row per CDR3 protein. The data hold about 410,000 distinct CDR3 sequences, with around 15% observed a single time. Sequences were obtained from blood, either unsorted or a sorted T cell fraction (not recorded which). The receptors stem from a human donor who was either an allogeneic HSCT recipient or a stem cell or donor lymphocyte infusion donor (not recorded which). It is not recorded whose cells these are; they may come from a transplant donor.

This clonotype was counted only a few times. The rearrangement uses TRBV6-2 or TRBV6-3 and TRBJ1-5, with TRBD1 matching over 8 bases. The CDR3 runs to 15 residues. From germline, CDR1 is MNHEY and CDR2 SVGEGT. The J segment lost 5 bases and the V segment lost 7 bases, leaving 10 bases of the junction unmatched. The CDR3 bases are TGTGCCAGCATTGGGAAGCAGGGGGCCCATCAGCCCCAGCATTTT. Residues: CASIGKQGAHQPQHF.

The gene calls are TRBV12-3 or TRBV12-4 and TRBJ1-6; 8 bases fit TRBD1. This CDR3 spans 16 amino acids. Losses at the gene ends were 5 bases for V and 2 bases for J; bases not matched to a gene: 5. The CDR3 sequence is CASSQRQGTYNSPLHF. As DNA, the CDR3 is TGTGCCAGCAGTCAGAGACAGGGGACCTATAATTCACCCCTCCACTTT.

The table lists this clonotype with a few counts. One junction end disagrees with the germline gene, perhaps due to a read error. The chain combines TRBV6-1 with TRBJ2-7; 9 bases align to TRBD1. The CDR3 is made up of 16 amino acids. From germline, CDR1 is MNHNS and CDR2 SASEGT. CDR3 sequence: CASSNGQGMRGYGQYF. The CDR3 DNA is TGTGCCAGCAGTAACGGACAGGGGATGAGGGGGTACGGGCAGTACTTC.

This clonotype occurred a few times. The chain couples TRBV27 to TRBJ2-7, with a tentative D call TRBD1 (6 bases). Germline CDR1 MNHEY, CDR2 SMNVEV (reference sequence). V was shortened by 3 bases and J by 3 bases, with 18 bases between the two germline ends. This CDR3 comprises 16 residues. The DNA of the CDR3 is TGTGCCAGCAGTTTCACGACAGGTGGAGTGGTCTACGAGCAGTACTTC. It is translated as CASSFTTGGVVYEQYF.

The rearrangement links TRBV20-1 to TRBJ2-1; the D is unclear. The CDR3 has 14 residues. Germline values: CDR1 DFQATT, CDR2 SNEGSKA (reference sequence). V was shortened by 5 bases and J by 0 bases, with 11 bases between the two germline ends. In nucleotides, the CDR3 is TGCAGTGCTGGCCGGGCCATCTCCTACAATGAGCAGTTCTTC. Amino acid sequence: CSAGRAISYNEQFF.

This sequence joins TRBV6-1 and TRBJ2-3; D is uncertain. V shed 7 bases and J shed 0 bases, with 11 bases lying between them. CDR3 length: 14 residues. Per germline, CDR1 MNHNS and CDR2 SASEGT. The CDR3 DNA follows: TGTGCCAGCAACGGGCGAACTAGCACAGATACGCAGTATTTT. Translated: CASNGRTSTDTQYF.

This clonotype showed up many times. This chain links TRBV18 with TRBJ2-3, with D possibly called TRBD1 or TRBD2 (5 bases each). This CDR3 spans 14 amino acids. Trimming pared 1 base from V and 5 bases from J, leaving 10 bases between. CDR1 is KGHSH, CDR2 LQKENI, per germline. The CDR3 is CASSPLSGQDTQYF. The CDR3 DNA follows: TGTGCCAGCTCACCACTCTCGGGGCAAGATACGCAGTATTTT.

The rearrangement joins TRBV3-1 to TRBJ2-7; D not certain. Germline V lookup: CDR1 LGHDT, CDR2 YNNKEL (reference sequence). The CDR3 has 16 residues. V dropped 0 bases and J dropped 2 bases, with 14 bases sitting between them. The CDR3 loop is CASSQDYSPLTYEQYF. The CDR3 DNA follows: TGTGCCAGCAGCCAAGATTATTCTCCCTTGACCTACGAGCAGTACTTC.

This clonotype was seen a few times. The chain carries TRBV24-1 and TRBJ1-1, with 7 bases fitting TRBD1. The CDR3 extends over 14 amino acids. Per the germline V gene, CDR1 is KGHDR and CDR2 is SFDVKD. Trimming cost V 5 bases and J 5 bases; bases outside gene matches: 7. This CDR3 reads CATSASDRETEAFF. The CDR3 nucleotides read TGTGCCACCAGTGCGTCCGACAGGGAGACTGAAGCTTTCTTT.

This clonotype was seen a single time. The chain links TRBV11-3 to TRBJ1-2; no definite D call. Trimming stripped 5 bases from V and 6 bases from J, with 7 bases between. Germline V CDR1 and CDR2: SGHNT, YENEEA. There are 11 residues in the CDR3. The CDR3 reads CASSAPDGYTF. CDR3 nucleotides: TGTGCCAGCAGCGCCCCGGATGGCTACACCTTC.